These T cell receptor beta chains were read from a single sample in a study of vaccination and CD4 T cells after COVID-19. Their cognate antigens are unknown. TCRdb redid the calling of the PCR reads with MiXCR, one entry per CDR3 protein. Of more than 7,500 distinct CDR3 sequences in the sample, approximately 40% are singletons; the top ten hold roughly 12%. The sequenced material came from CD4+ T cells from blood, cultured in vitro. These receptors originate from a human donor in good health. CDR3s include the opening cysteine and the closing phenylalanine or tryptophan. D genes are given only for firm matches. The listing skips clone size in some rows; elsewhere it reads once, few, many or a size class.

V gene	clone size	J gene	D gene	CDR3 protein	CDR3 DNA
TRBV7-7	-	TRBJ2-5	TRBD2	CASRVVGLDNQETQYF	TGTGCCAGCAGAGTAGTGGGACTAGATAACCAAGAGACCCAGTACTTC
TRBV20-1	few	TRBJ2-7	-	CSAAHADFQSTGEQYF	TGCAGTGCTGCGCACGCGGACTTCCAGTCTACTGGCGAGCAGTACTTC
TRBV10-3	few	TRBJ2-7	-	CAISPTGRLDEQYF	TGTGCCATCAGCCCGACAGGGAGGTTGGACGAGCAGTACTTC
TRBV20-1	few	TRBJ2-3	-	CSAQVGLLGADTQYF	TGCAGTGCCCAGGTTGGGCTATTAGGTGCAGATACGCAGTATTTT
TRBV7-2	-	TRBJ2-1	-	CASSLVSKISYNEQFF	TGTGCCAGCAGCTTAGTTTCTAAAATCTCATACAATGAGCAGTTCTTC
TRBV7-2	-	TRBJ2-1	-	CASSLSGGLHNEQFF	TGTGCCAGCAGCTTATCGGGGGGCCTTCACAATGAGCAGTTCTTC
TRBV2	few	TRBJ1-6	-	CASSVVLYNSPLHF	TGTGCCAGCAGCGTAGTATTATACAATTCACCCCTCCACTTT
TRBV5-4	-	TRBJ2-1	-	CASSFSKGQEQFF	TGTGCCAGCAGCTTTTCCAAGGGACAAGAGCAGTTCTTC
TRBV2	-	TRBJ1-6	TRBD1	CASRGTGLNSPLHF	TGTGCCAGCAGGGGGACAGGGCTTAATTCACCCCTCCACTTT
TRBV19	-	TRBJ1-2	-	CASSPDSYGYTF	TGTGCCAGTAGTCCCGACAGCTATGGCTACACCTTC
TRBV19	-	TRBJ1-2	-	CASSLYRLQNYGYTF	TGTGCCAGTAGTTTGTACCGGCTTCAAAACTATGGCTACACCTTC
TRBV18	-	TRBJ1-6	TRBD1	CASSPGAAGTGGRNSPLHF	TGTGCCAGCTCACCAGGCGCTGCCGGGACAGGGGGAAGGAATTCACCCCTCCACTTT